This TCR beta chain was sequenced for a study of blood T cell repertoires in COVID-19. Germline lookup yields CDR1 KGHSH and CDR2 LQKENI. The ends were cut back, 3 bases at V and 5 bases at J, with 14 bases in the middle. The CDR3 has 14 residues. Assay used: immunoSEQ multiplex PCR; TCRdb lists only in-frame clones, some missing. The sample carries some 400,000 clones, 70% to 90% recorded once. In its sample, this clone was seen once. The specimen was PBMCs or T cells enriched from blood (not recorded which). The source is a man aged 25 to 45 who had recovered from COVID-19. This chain uses TRBV18 with TRBJ2-7; perhaps TRBD1 as D (7 bases). CDR3 in DNA: TGTGCCAGCTCACCCCCGGCAGGGGGGAACGAGCAGTACTTC. Encoded protein: CASSPPAGGNEQYF.